Listed here are 6 T cell receptor beta chains from one sample, sequenced in a study of T cells expressing NK-cell markers. TCRdb re-called the 5' RACE reads and catalogs CDR3 proteins one per entry, DNA excluded. Its listing shows hundreds of thousands of distinct CDR3 sequences. The source material was blood T cells: a sorted CD56 or NKG2C T cell subset, CD4+ or CD8+ T cells, or bulk PBMC T cells (not recorded which). Receptor source: a man aged 18 to 30 in good health.

The chain couples TRBV4-1 to TRBJ2-1. The CDR3 loop spans 16 amino acids. Germline V gives CDR1 MGHRA, CDR2 YSYEKL. CDR3 sequence reads: CASSPIGAIQYNEQFF.

The chain links TRBV6-2 or TRBV6-3 to TRBJ2-1; TCRdb gives TRBD2 as the D gene, but with no DNA this cannot be confirmed. From germline, CDR1 is MNHEY and CDR2 SVGEGT. The length of the CDR3 is 13 residues. The CDR3 reads CASNSGESNEQFF.

The CDR3 sequence is CASSLAQGMNTEAFF. V and J are TRBV7-2 and TRBJ1-1. This CDR3 spans 15 amino acids. Looked up from germline, CDR1 is SGHTA and CDR2 is FQGNSA.

V gene TRBV11-2 combines with J gene TRBJ2-5; the TCRdb D gene call, TRBD2, has no DNA to confirm it. Germline V gene lookup returns CDR1 SGHAT and CDR2 FQNNGV. The CDR3 is 11 residues long. The CDR3 loop reads CASSPAGTQYF.

The gene calls are TRBV20-1 and TRBJ2-3; TCRdb indicates TRBD2, and absent DNA this call remains unverified. Germline assignment: CDR1 DFQATT and CDR2 SNEGSKA (reference sequence). The CDR3 length is 16 residues. CDR3: CSARNPSGGSTDTQYF.

This rearrangement joins TRBV20-1 to TRBJ2-1; the TCRdb D gene call, TRBD2, has no DNA to confirm it. The CDR3 totals 14 residues. Germline V gene sequence: CDR1 DFQATT, CDR2 SNEGSKA (reference sequence). CDR3 amino acids: CSALGLEVYNEQFF.